This T cell receptor beta chain was found in a study of a mutant IDH1 vaccine in newly diagnosed glioma. The protocol was immunoSEQ multiplex PCR, while the TCRdb copy is restricted to in-frame clones and leaves out a portion. The sample records 12,000 or so clones, about nine tenths being singletons. As regards this clone: The antigen remains undetermined.

Trimming at V came to 4 bases and at J to 10 bases, leaving 13 bases not matched to a gene. Looked up from germline, CDR1 is PRHDT and CDR2 is FYEKMQ (reference sequence). The length of the CDR3 is 16 residues. Described time point: week 5, during vaccination. Topical imiquimod was applied with each vaccine dose, which held 300 ug of mutant IDH1 20-mer peptide. The specimen was PBMCs, collected from a glioma patient whose treatment included an IDH1 peptide vaccine. The rearrangement links TRBV13 to TRBJ2-1, with TRBD1 identical over 10 bases. This receptor was identified in a woman aged 40 to 50 with glioma. Some clones in this sample may be carry-over from other donors' samples. CDR3 residues: CASSSPGDRGLGEQFF. The CDR3 nucleotides are TGTGCCAGCAGCTCCCCGGGGGACAGGGGACTTGGAGAGCAGTTCTTC.